The 17 T cell receptor beta chains below all came from one sample that was sequenced in a study of T cells in narcolepsy. Method: immunoSEQ multiplex PCR; TCRdb's copy keeps in-frame clones and lacks some. The sample consists of some 32,000 clones, 79% of them appearing once. Material for sequencing was memory (CD45RA-) CD4+ T cells from blood. Receptor source: a human donor in good health.

J is TRBJ1-3 and V is TRBV27; D is unclear. The germline V gene has CDR1 MNHEY and CDR2 SMNVEV (reference sequence). The CDR3 is 20 amino acids. The V gene lost 8 bases and the J gene lost 0 bases, with 29 bases spanning the gap. This CDR3 is CASPPGWALSTDYSGNTIYF. CDR3 coding DNA: TGTGCCAGCCCTCCCGGGTGGGCTCTATCAACAGACTACTCTGGAAACACCATATATTTT.

This chain joins TRBV5-1 and TRBJ1-1; D perhaps matches TRBD1 (5 bases). Looked up from germline, CDR1 is SGHRS and CDR2 is YFSETQ. The CDR3 runs to 17 residues. V lost 0 bases and J lost 5, with 20 bases in between. The CDR3 sequence is CASSLGVLSGARTEAFF. The CDR3 DNA follows: TGCGCCAGCAGCTTGGGAGTGCTTTCTGGGGCGAGGACTGAAGCTTTCTTT.

The chain carries TRBV10-2 and TRBJ1-2; D is perhaps TRBD1 (6 bases). This CDR3 spans 13 amino acids. Per germline, CDR1 WSHSY and CDR2 SAAADI. Deletions cut 5 bases from V and 7 bases from J, with 14 bases between. In DNA form, the CDR3 reads TGCGCCAGCAGTATAGACAGGCTCGGTGGCTACACCTTC. Translating gives CASSIDRLGGYTF.

The chain uses TRBV6-1 and TRBJ2-7; 7 bases line up with TRBD2. Germline V gene data show CDR1 as MNHNS and CDR2 as SASEGT. The ends lost 6 bases at V and 0 bases at J; junction bases unmatched: 8. The CDR3 spans 15 residues. The DNA for the CDR3 is TGTGCCAGCAGAAGGACTAGTATGAGCTCCTACGAGCAGTACTTC. Protein product: CASRRTSMSSYEQYF.

The rearrangement links TRBV7-8 to TRBJ2-7; no clear D gene. Between the trimmed V and J ends, which lost 1 base and 3 bases, there was a span of 10 bases. The CDR3 loop spans 14 amino acids. Germline values: CDR1 SGHVS, CDR2 FQNEAQ. CDR3 in DNA: TGTGCCAGCAGCTTAGGGGCCAGTCTCTACGAGCAGTACTTC. It is translated as CASSLGASLYEQYF. The full variable domain, rest sourced from reference TRBV7-8 and TRBJ2-7, is GAGVSQSPRYKVAKRGQDVALRCDPISGHVSLFWYQQALGQGPEFLTYFQNEAQLDKSGLPSDRFFAERPEGSVSTLKIQRTQQEDSAVYLCASSLGASLYEQYFGPGTRLTVT.

Relative to its sample, this clone is medium-sized. The chain employs TRBV2 and TRBJ2-7, with 7 bases identical to TRBD2. After removal of 2 bases from V and 2 bases from J, the junction contained 3 bases not matched to a gene. There are 14 residues in the CDR3. Per the germline V gene, CDR1 is SNHLY and CDR2 is FYNNEI. CDR3 sequence reads: CASSETGGPYEQYF. For the CDR3, the DNA is TGTGCCAGCAGTGAAACGGGAGGTCCCTACGAGCAGTACTTC.

The V gene is TRBV5-1, the J gene TRBJ2-7; TRBD2 aligns across 7 bases. J gave up 2 bases and V 1 base, and 6 bases lay outside the gene matches. Germline loops: CDR1 SGHRS, CDR2 YFSETQ. This CDR3 comprises 15 residues. The CDR3 bases are TGCGCCAGCAGCTTGTGGGCGGGAGAGGCCTACGAGCAGTACTTC. It specifies CASSLWAGEAYEQYF.

The chain uses TRBV6-1 and TRBJ2-5; D could derive from TRBD1 or TRBD2 (6 bases each). CDR1 and CDR2 (germline): MNHNS, SASEGT. Trimming cost V 7 bases and J 4 bases, with 13 bases left between them. The CDR3 is made up of 13 amino acids. This chain's CDR3 is CASITPGAETQYF. CDR3 in DNA: TGTGCCAGCATCACTCCGGGGGCAGAGACCCAGTACTTC.

This clone has more than one count but fewer than ten. The genes are TRBV10-2 and TRBJ1-1; D gene ambiguous. Germline values: CDR1 WSHSY, CDR2 SAAADI. Trimming removed 1 base from V and 5 bases from J, with 5 bases in between. The CDR3 extends over 12 amino acids. CDR3 residues: CASSEFRTEAFF. The CDR3 region has the DNA TGCGCCAGCAGTGAGTTCCGGACTGAAGCTTTCTTT.

This rearrangement joins TRBV6-5 to TRBJ2-4, with 7 nucleotides matching TRBD1. From germline, CDR1 is MNHEY and CDR2 SVGAGI. With 7 bases clipped from V and 5 bases from J, the junction kept 8 bases outside the gene matches. CDR3 length equals 14 residues. In nucleotides, the CDR3 is TGTGCCAGCACCGACAGGGACCCCCAAAACATTCAGTACTTC. The encoded protein is CASTDRDPQNIQYF.

The rearrangement uses TRBV15 and TRBJ2-3; perhaps TRBD1 as D (6 bases). V was pared by 8 bases and J by 0 bases, with 12 bases between. The CDR3 is 14 residues long. Germline CDR1 LNHNV, CDR2 YYDKDF (reference sequence). The CDR3 coding sequence is TGTGCCACCCGACTCACAGGGAGCACAGATACGCAGTATTTT. Protein sequence: CATRLTGSTDTQYF.

The chain links TRBV5-5 to TRBJ2-6; D is undetermined. The CDR3 is 14 residues long. V gave up 4 bases and J gave up 1 base, with 6 bases separating them. The germline V gene encodes CDR1 SGHKS and CDR2 YYEKEE (reference sequence). The CDR3 protein is CASSLRSGANVLTF. The CDR3 region has the DNA TGTGCCAGCAGCCTTCGGTCTGGGGCCAACGTCCTGACTTTC. Drawing the rest from reference TRBV5-5 and TRBJ2-6, the complete variable domain is DAGVTQSPTHLIKTRGQQVTLRCSPISGHKSVSWYQQVLGQGPQFIFQYYEKEERGRGNFPDRFSARQFPNYSSELNVNALLLGDSALYLCASSLRSGANVLTFGAGSRLTVL.

The gene calls are TRBV18 and TRBJ2-7, with 7 nucleotides matching TRBD2. V was pared by 1 base and J by 6 bases, with 3 bases of the junction left unmatched. Germline loops: CDR1 KGHSH, CDR2 LQKENI. The CDR3 contains 13 residues. The CDR3 loop reads CASSPLGGSEQYF. The CDR3, as DNA: TGTGCCAGCTCACCACTCGGGGGGAGCGAGCAGTACTTC. The full variable domain, its missing parts supplied by reference TRBV18 and TRBJ2-7, is NAGVMQNPRHLVRRRGQEARLRCSPMKGHSHVYWYRQLPEEGLKFMVYLQKENIIDESGMPKERFSAEFPKEGPSILRIQQVVRGDSAAYFCASSPLGGSEQYFGPGTRLTVT.

On this clone: Sequence at one end of the junction differs from germline and may be a read error. This same CDR3 is encoded by further DNA sequences in the sample. The chain employs TRBV7-2 and TRBJ2-3; D gene ambiguous. The germline V gene encodes CDR1 SGHTA and CDR2 FQGNSA. This CDR3 region has 14 residues. The CDR3 protein is CASSPTLLTDTQYF. Written as DNA, the CDR3 is TGTGCCAGCAGCCCCACACTTCTCACAGATACACAGTATTTT.

This chain joins TRBV6-1 and TRBJ2-7, with 10 bases that match TRBD2. The CDR3 is 14 residues long. Per germline, CDR1 MNHNS and CDR2 SASEGT. The V segment lost 5 bases and the J segment 4 bases; nucleotides outside the gene matches: 5. CDR3 loop: CASSSAGGLYEQYF. CDR3 bases: TGTGCCAGCAGTTCAGCGGGAGGGCTATACGAGCAGTACTTC.

The chain combines TRBV13 with TRBJ1-5; 9 nucleotides agree with TRBD1. V trimming: 5 bases; J trimming: 2 bases; junction bases outside the gene matches: 1. CDR1 is PRHDT and CDR2 is FYEKMQ in the germline V gene (reference sequence). This CDR3 contains 14 residues. This CDR3 is CASSRQGGNQPQHF. In nucleotides, the CDR3 is TGTGCCAGCAGCCGACAGGGGGGCAATCAGCCCCAGCATTTT.

This clone was detected a few times. This rearrangement joins TRBV18 to TRBJ2-3; D call uncertain. Trimming pared 3 bases from V and 2 bases from J, leaving 12 bases between. CDR3 length equals 15 residues. The germline gives CDR1 KGHSH, CDR2 LQKENI. The CDR3 reads CASSPVNTNTDTQYF. The CDR3 DNA reads as TGTGCCAGCTCACCGGTAAATACAAACACAGATACGCAGTATTTT.